The 27 T cell receptor beta chains below were found in one sample sequenced in a study of T-cell reconstitution after alpha-beta-depleted transplantation in children (TCRdb year 2016). The treatment or condition tag for this specimen amounts to: allogeneic hematopoietic cell transplantation with graft depleted of TCRalphabeta T cells and CD19 B cells. The library was produced with PCR. These reads were obtained on an Illumina HiSeq 2500. TCR libraries were prepared with molecular barcoding, using unique molecular identifiers to normalize TCRbeta repertoire quantification. Through fastp at Q25 and MiXCR, TCRdb rebuilt clones from the public reads, retaining in-frame beta chains. Duplicate CDR3 protein sequences are folded into a single record with the most common DNA and genes. In all, the sample holds about 830,000 distinct CDR3 sequences, and about 15% of those were seen once. The top ten hold roughly 5% of the sample.

The sequencing here drew on PBMCs, mostly from graft donor cells, taken 360 days after TCRalphabeta/CD19-depleted stem cell transplant. Every receptor here comes from a male patient between 5 and 17 years old who had a stem cell transplant for acute lymphoblastic leukemia, so the T cells may come from the graft donor.

The chain is built from TRBV5-1 and TRBJ2-3, with D perhaps TRBD2 (7 bases). The V and J ends lost 3 bases and 5 bases respectively, with 10 bases between them. Germline V gives CDR1 SGHRS, CDR2 YFSETQ. The CDR3 is 13 amino acids. The CDR3 DNA reads as TGCGCCAGCAGCTGGGGGGGACAAGATACGCAGTATTTT. Translating gives CASSWGGQDTQYF.

CDR3 sequence (DNA): TGTGCCAGCAGCTGGCACAGGGCCCTCCGTTTCTCCTATAATTCACCCCTCCACTTT. It is translated as CASSWHRALRFSYNSPLHF. The rearrangement joins TRBV7-4 to TRBJ1-6; D perhaps matches TRBD1 (6 bases). The CDR3 contains 19 residues. Trimming left V 4 bases short and J 0 bases short, with 19 bases between. Germline V CDR1 and CDR2: SGHVT, SQSDAQ.

This clonotype was seen more than once but under ten times. The chain links TRBV10-3 to TRBJ1-4; 8 nucleotides line up with TRBD1. This CDR3 spans 17 amino acids. CDR1 ENHRY and CDR2 SYGVKD come from the germline V gene. The V and J ends lost 4 bases and 8 bases, in that order; junction bases with no gene match: 15. DNA of the CDR3: TGTGCCATCAGTGGTACAAGAGAAGGGACAGGTGGAGAAAAACTGTTTTTT. Its protein is CAISGTREGTGGEKLFF.

The chain employs TRBV7-6 and TRBJ2-1, with 8 bases lining up with TRBD2. V shed 2 bases and J 4 bases; nucleotides not matched to a gene: 7. The CDR3 consists of 16 residues. Germline V gene lookup returns CDR1 SGHVS and CDR2 FNYEAQ. CDR3 DNA sequence: TGTGCCAGCAGCTTAAAGCGGGAGTCGGTATACAATGAGCAGTTCTTC. Residues: CASSLKRESVYNEQFF. Variable domain in full (rest from reference TRBV7-6 and TRBJ2-1): GAGVSQSPRYKVTKRGQDVALRCDPISGHVSLYWYRQALGQGPEFLTYFNYEAQQDKSGLPNDRFSAERPEGSISTLTIQRTEQRDSAMYRCASSLKRESVYNEQFFGPGTRLTVL.

This clonotype was detected a few times. The genes are TRBV3-1 and TRBJ2-3; TRBD2 matches 8 bases. The CDR3 has 20 residues. The ends lost 0 bases at V and 3 bases at J; junction bases unmatched: 17. Germline loops: CDR1 LGHDT, CDR2 YNNKEL (reference sequence). As DNA, the CDR3 is TGTGCCAGCAGCCAAGAGGACCACATCCGCCGGGAGGGGAGAACAGATACGCAGTATTTT. Translation: CASSQEDHIRREGRTDTQYF.

The chain employs TRBV5-1 and TRBJ1-2, with no clear D. The CDR3 has 18 residues. Trimming took off 1 base at V and 8 bases at J, with 27 bases between the two ends. Germline V CDR1 and CDR2: SGHRS, YFSETQ. The CDR3 sequence: CASSLRIGLGHREAGYTF. In DNA, the CDR3 is TGCGCCAGCAGCTTGAGGATCGGGTTGGGTCATCGGGAGGCCGGCTACACCTTC.

This clonotype has only a few counts. The V call is TRBV20-1, the J call TRBJ2-1; D might be TRBD2 (5 bases). V shed 5 bases and J shed 4 bases, with 15 bases lying between them. This CDR3 region has 14 residues. Germline V gene data show CDR1 as DFQATT and CDR2 as SNEGSKA (reference sequence). The CDR3 DNA is TGCAGTGCTCAAGTTCCTCCGGGGTACAATGAGCAGTTCTTC. As protein: CSAQVPPGYNEQFF.

The chain carries TRBV18 and TRBJ2-1, with 8 bases matching TRBD2. Germline V lookup: CDR1 KGHSH, CDR2 LQKENI. Trimming cost V 6 bases and J 6 bases; bases outside gene matches: 7. The CDR3 extends over 14 amino acids. The CDR3 nucleotides are TGTGCCAGCTCGAAGCGGGAGAGCGGCAATGAGCAGTTCTTC. Encoded protein: CASSKRESGNEQFF.

This clonotype was recorded a few times. The chain is built from TRBV12-3 or TRBV12-4 and TRBJ2-1; D ambiguous. The CDR3 is made up of 16 amino acids. Trimming stripped 5 bases from V and 4 bases from J, with 18 bases between. CDR3 sequence: CASSPRPGPPYNEQFF. In DNA form, the CDR3 reads TGTGCCAGCAGTCCCCGCCCAGGCCCCCCATACAATGAGCAGTTCTTC.

This clonotype was seen only a few times. The V gene is TRBV4-1, the J gene TRBJ2-7; 11 bases line up with TRBD2. V lost 3 bases and J lost 0; bases outside the gene matches: 13. This CDR3 is 19 amino acids long. Germline-derived CDR1 and CDR2 are MGHRA and YSYEKL. The DNA of the CDR3 is TGCGCCAGCAGCCATCCAAGAGCAGGACTAGCGGGTAGCTCCTACGAGCAGTACTTC. This gives the protein CASSHPRAGLAGSSYEQYF.

This clonotype turned up a few times. This sequence joins TRBV18 and TRBJ2-1, with 16 nucleotides matching TRBD2. The germline gives CDR1 KGHSH, CDR2 LQKENI. This CDR3 has 15 amino acids. Germline trimming cut 0 bases from V and 15 bases from J; bases unmatched to any gene: 5. The DNA for the CDR3 is TGTGCCAGCTCACCACCGGGACTAGCGGGAGGGAATGCGTTCTTC. Translation: CASSPPGLAGGNAFF.

This clonotype was seen more than once but under ten times. The genes are TRBV27 and TRBJ2-1, with 12 bases identical to TRBD2. V lost 3 bases, J lost 8 bases, and 11 bases stayed unmatched. This CDR3 region has 17 residues. Germline V gene sequence: CDR1 MNHEY, CDR2 SMNVEV (reference sequence). In nucleotides, the CDR3 is TGTGCCAGCAGTTTTCTTATAACTAGCGGGAGGACGGATGAGCAGTTCTTC. Amino acids: CASSFLITSGRTDEQFF.

The J gene is TRBJ2-5, the V gene TRBV7-3; no clear D gene. The CDR3 length is 13 residues. V was cut by 1 base and J by 4 bases, with 7 bases left in between. Germline-derived CDR1 and CDR2 are SGHTA and FQGTGA. The chain's CDR3 is CASSLMRGETQYF. CDR3 coding DNA: TGTGCCAGCAGCTTAATGCGAGGAGAGACCCAGTACTTC.

The gene calls are TRBV24-1 and TRBJ1-2, with 9 nucleotides matching TRBD1. V was clipped by 4 bases and J by 8 bases; unmatched bases: 7. CDR3 length: 14 amino acids. Germline lookup yields CDR1 KGHDR and CDR2 SFDVKD. The CDR3 loop reads CATSDWDRARGYTF. Here the CDR3 DNA reads TGTGCCACCAGTGACTGGGACAGGGCGCGAGGCTACACCTTC.

DNA for the CDR3: TGTGCCAGCAGCTCTACCGGGTCTGGGAGGAAAGCTTTCTTT. Protein: CASSSTGSGRKAFF. The chain joins TRBV12-3 or TRBV12-4 to TRBJ1-1; the D is unclear. The CDR3 contains 14 residues. Between the trimmed V and J ends, which lost 6 bases and 9 bases, there was a span of 20 bases.

The chain is built from TRBV29-1 and TRBJ1-1; 7 bases agree with TRBD1. Germline V gene lookup returns CDR1 SQVTM and CDR2 ANQGSEA. V dropped 6 bases and J dropped 2; count of bases not matched to a gene: 6. This CDR3 spans 13 amino acids. CDR3 residues: CSVTEGANTEAFF. Written as DNA, the CDR3 is TGCAGCGTCACCGAGGGGGCAAACACTGAAGCTTTCTTT.

This clonotype showed up many times. The DNA of the CDR3 is TGTGCCAGCAGAAGACAGGGCTCTCGAGATACGCAGTATTTT. It yields the protein CASRRQGSRDTQYF. The chain joins TRBV6-1 to TRBJ2-3; TRBD1 aligns across 7 bases. The CDR3 is made up of 14 amino acids. The V segment lost 6 bases and the J segment 5 bases; nucleotides outside the gene matches: 8. Germline V CDR1 and CDR2: MNHNS, SASEGT.

In this sample, this clonotype turned up a few times. Here the CDR3 DNA reads TGCGCCAGCAGATCTAGCGGGGTCCCATCCTACGAGCAGTACTTC. It is translated as CASRSSGVPSYEQYF. The chain recombines TRBV5-1 with TRBJ2-7; TRBD2 agrees at 9 bases. V dropped 5 bases and J dropped 1; count of bases not matched to a gene: 7. The CDR3 is 15 amino acids. Germline lookup yields CDR1 SGHRS and CDR2 YFSETQ.

This clonotype was recorded at least ten times. V usage is TRBV7-3 and J usage is TRBJ1-6; a possible D gene is TRBD1 (5 bases). The CDR3 covers 16 residues. Trimming took off 4 bases at V and 8 bases at J, with 18 bases between the two ends. In germline, CDR1 is SGHTA, CDR2 FQGTGA. CDR3 protein: CASSSSGRLGHSPLHF. The CDR3, as DNA: TGTGCCAGCAGCTCGTCGGGACGGTTGGGTCATTCACCCCTCCACTTT.

The chain has TRBV15 and TRBJ2-5; D is uncertain. V was cut by 0 bases and J by 5 bases, with 10 bases left in between. The V gene's germline CDR1 is LNHNV and CDR2 YYDKDF (reference sequence). The CDR3 runs 14 residues. CDR3 DNA: TGTGCCACCAGCAGAGATTTGGGTGGGGAGACCCAGTACTTC. It specifies CATSRDLGGETQYF. Combining the CDR3 with reference TRBV15 and TRBJ2-5 gives the whole variable domain DAMVIQNPRYQVTQFGKPVTLSCSQTLNHNVMYWYQQKSSQAPKLLFHYYDKDFNNEADTPDNFQSRRPNTSFCFLDIRSPGLGDTAMYLCATSRDLGGETQYFGPGTRLLVL.

This clonotype was detected only a few times. The junction differs from germline at one of its ends, possibly a read error. This sequence joins TRBV12-3 or TRBV12-4 and TRBJ2-5; 8 bases match TRBD1. There are 16 residues in the CDR3. CDR3 in DNA: TGTGCCAGCAGACGCCCGGACAGGGAACGGGGGAAATATTTTAACTTC. Residues: CASRRPDRERGKYFNF.

The CDR3 spells CAISIPPHVGPLQPQHF. In nucleotides, the CDR3 is TGTGCCATCAGTATCCCCCCACACGTAGGGCCTTTGCAGCCCCAGCATTTT. V is TRBV10-3 and J is TRBJ1-5; D is undetermined. The ends were cut back, 5 bases at V and 7 bases at J, with 24 bases in the middle. The CDR3 spans 17 residues. From germline, CDR1 is ENHRY and CDR2 SYGVKD.

The sample holds many counts of this clonotype. The rearrangement joins TRBV4-1 to TRBJ1-2; D call uncertain. The germline V gene has CDR1 MGHRA and CDR2 YSYEKL. CDR3 length: 15 residues. The V and J ends lost 3 bases and 3 bases respectively, with 14 bases between them. CDR3 sequence (DNA): TGCGCCAGCAGCCATGGTCCCGAGGTCCACTATGGCTACACCTTC. Its protein is CASSHGPEVHYGYTF.

The chain joins TRBV3-1 to TRBJ2-3; D might be TRBD1 (5 bases). In germline, CDR1 is LGHDT, CDR2 YNNKEL (reference sequence). Trimming cost V 4 bases and J 5 bases, with 13 bases left between them. This CDR3 is built from 14 residues. CDR3 region: CASSPQAGIDTQYF. For the CDR3, the DNA is TGTGCCAGCAGCCCCCAGGCAGGGATAGATACGCAGTATTTT.

This rearrangement joins TRBV15 to TRBJ2-5; 9 positions agree with TRBD2. CDR1 and CDR2 from the germline V gene are LNHNV and YYDKDF (reference sequence). Germline trimming cut 1 base from V and 3 bases from J; bases unmatched to any gene: 0. The CDR3 spans 14 residues. Here the CDR3 DNA reads TGTGCCACCAGCAGAGTAGCGGGGGAAGAGACCCAGTACTTC. Translating gives CATSRVAGEETQYF.

The table lists this clonotype with many counts. The chain is built from TRBV7-9 and TRBJ2-1; D unresolved. The V end lost 4 bases, the J end lost 9 bases, and 7 bases lay between the germline ends. The CDR3 length is 11 residues. Germline V gives CDR1 SEHNR, CDR2 FQNEAQ (reference sequence). The CDR3 reads CASSSVPEQFF. In DNA, the CDR3 is TGTGCCAGCAGCTCAGTTCCTGAGCAGTTCTTC.

This clonotype was found many times. The genes are TRBV29-1 and TRBJ2-3; D may correspond to TRBD1 or TRBD2 (5 bases each). V gave up 4 bases and J gave up 7 bases, with 15 bases separating them. The CDR3 has 13 residues. Looked up from germline, CDR1 is SQVTM and CDR2 is ANQGSEA. The CDR3 DNA reads as TGCAGCGTTGGGGAGCGCAGGGACCATACGCAGTATTTT. It specifies CSVGERRDHTQYF.